This T cell receptor (delta chain) was retrieved from a study of Vδ1+ human thymocytes. For this clone: The target antigen is unknown.

Findings of the study overall: Thymic delta-chain repertoires held roughly 20% Vdelta2 sequences and few Vdelta3, despite high sort purity. The authors advised highly purified populations and single-cell validation. Highly polyclonal TRG and TRD repertoires with Gaussian CDR3 length distributions appeared in thymus.

RNA was extracted from the cells and then reverse transcribed. Pooled V-gene forward primers with one constant-region reverse primer generated the CDR3 amplicons by multiplex PCR. TCRdb fed the multiplex PCR reads to CATT. The sample shows tens of thousands of delta-chain clones, 25% to 30% of them seen only once. Trimming shortened V by 4 bases and J by 3 bases, and 24 bases separated the two germline ends. The CDR3 covers 18 residues. Germline V gene sequence: CDR1 TSWWSYY, CDR2 QGS. This TCR came from a boy under three years old who had congenital heart surgery. The chain is built from TRDV1 and TRDJ1, with TRDD3 as a possible D gene (5 bases). The specimen sequenced was Vdelta1+ gamma-delta thymocytes from the thymus. Subset defined: FACS-sorted CD3+ TCRalphabeta- TCRVdelta1+ TCRVdelta2- thymocytes. The CDR3 region is CALGVPGPGAREADKLIF. The CDR3 nucleotides are TGTGCTCTTGGGGTCCCTGGTCCGGGGGCTAGGGAAGCCGATAAACTCATCTTT.